This T cell receptor beta chain was sequenced during a study of T cell responses to AZD1222 COVID-19 vaccine. Study-level findings and limits: The sample set comprised mostly white British donors with more females, and clonal diversity was possibly underestimated.

The CDR3 runs to 13 residues. The V and J ends lost 10 bases and 4 bases respectively, with 13 bases between them. The germline CDR1 and CDR2 sequences are MNHEY and SVGAGI. With respect to this clone: Its antigen is undetermined.

Here immunoSEQ multiplex PCR was the method, and the copy in TCRdb shows in-frame clones only, minus some. The sample holds about 110,000 clones, under 85% seen once. The chain uses TRBV6-5 and TRBJ2-2; TRBD2 might be the D (6 bases). The sequence was collected from an adult in good health. The sample in question was peripheral blood, obtained on day 0 of AZD1222 vaccination. The CDR3 sequence is CATRVGGTGELFF. The CDR3 DNA is TGTGCCACCCGAGTCGGGGGCACCGGGGAGCTGTTTTTT.